This T cell receptor (beta chain) was recovered during a study of vaccination effects on CD4 cells after COVID-19. Study in general: A median of 72 days separated the second dose and sampling. The study, taken as a whole, reports: Small numbers of convalescent patients limited the study. It also lacked early post-infection timepoints. From healthy vaccinees, only 1 of 255 vaccine-induced clones also reacted to common cold coronaviruses.

V lost 4 bases and J lost 7; bases outside the gene matches: 6. CDR1 and CDR2 (germline): KGHDR, SFDVKD. The CDR3 runs to 15 residues. Following 10 days of culture, CD4+ T cells were isolated. The cohort was immunized with two doses of either the BNT162b2 or mRNA-1273 vaccine. Vaccinated participants had no history of SARS-CoV-2 infection and tested negative for nucleocapsid antibodies. This clone was picked up a small number of times. The antigen is undetermined. This table comes from immunoSEQ multiplex PCR, and its TCRdb copy is limited to in-frame clones, with some not included. The data show about 45,000 clones, around 70% seen once.

The V gene is TRBV24-1, the J gene TRBJ2-1; 10 bases agree with TRBD2. The sample consisted of CD4+ T cells from PBMCs cultured without peptide, taken after COVID-19 vaccination. The receptor's source is a human donor who received a COVID-19 vaccine. CDR3 DNA: TGTGCCACCAGTGAAAGGACTAGCGGCCTTAATGAGCAGTTCTTC. It yields the protein CATSERTSGLNEQFF.